This note documents a single T cell receptor (beta chain) sequence. The data derive from a study of blood T cell repertoires in COVID-19. The CDR3 totals 19 residues. Germline lookup yields CDR1 PRHDT and CDR2 FYEKMQ (reference sequence). V dropped 3 bases and J dropped 4; count of bases not matched to a gene: 11. Sequenced by immunoSEQ multiplex PCR; TCRdb stores in-frame clones only, minus some. The sample shows 73,000 or so clones, 80% to 90% of them seen only once. This chain links TRBV13 with TRBJ2-2; the match to TRBD2 covers 13 bases. This receptor was taken from a man over 45 with active COVID-19. Sequenced material: peripheral blood. The CDR3 nucleotides read TGTGCCAGCAGCTTTACCGGACTAGCGGGAGTAGGGAGCACCGGGGAGCTGTTTTTT. Translated: CASSFTGLAGVGSTGELFF.